The entry below describes one T cell receptor beta chain. Its antigen remains unidentified. This sample stems from a study of T cells after yellow fever vaccination. Findings and limits, study-wide: Few clonotypes appeared in both CD4 and CD8 compartments.

The ends were cut back, 3 bases at V and 1 base at J, with 15 bases in the middle. The CDR3 is 16 residues long. Germline loops: CDR1 SEHNR, CDR2 FQNEAQ (reference sequence). By 5'RACE template switching, TCR cDNA was produced, with a universal primer site and UMIs added in the process. Each CDR3 protein gets one entry after TCRdb re-called the 5' RACE reads with MiXCR. The sample lists a few hundred thousand distinct CDR3 sequences; roughly 4.8% were seen once. The V and J genes are TRBV7-9 and TRBJ2-5; the D gene is possibly TRBD1 (6 bases). The sequencing here drew on CD4+ T cells sorted from PBMCs, taken on the day of the yellow fever booster vaccination. The TCR originated in a man in his late teens or twenties who received the YFV17D yellow fever vaccine. The CDR3 DNA is TGTGCCAGCAGCTTGGGCGTAGGGACACCCCAAGAGACCCAGTACTTC. Translating gives CASSLGVGTPQETQYF.